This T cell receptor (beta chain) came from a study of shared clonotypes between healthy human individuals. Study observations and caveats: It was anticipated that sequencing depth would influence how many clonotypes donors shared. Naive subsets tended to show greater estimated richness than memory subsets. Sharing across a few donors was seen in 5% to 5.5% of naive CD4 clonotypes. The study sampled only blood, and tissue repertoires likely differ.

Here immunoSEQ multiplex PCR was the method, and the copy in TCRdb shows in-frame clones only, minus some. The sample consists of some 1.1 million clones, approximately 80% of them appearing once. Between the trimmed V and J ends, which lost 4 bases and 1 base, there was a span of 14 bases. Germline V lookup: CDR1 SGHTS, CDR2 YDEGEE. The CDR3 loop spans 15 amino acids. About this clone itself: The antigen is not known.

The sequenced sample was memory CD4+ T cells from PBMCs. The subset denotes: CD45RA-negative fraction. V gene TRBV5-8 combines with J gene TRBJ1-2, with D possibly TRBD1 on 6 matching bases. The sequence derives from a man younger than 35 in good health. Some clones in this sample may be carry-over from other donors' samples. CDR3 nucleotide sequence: TGTGCCAGCAGCACCCGAGGGGGAGATAACTATGGCTACACCTTC. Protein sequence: CASSTRGGDNYGYTF.